These T cell receptor beta chains were read from a single sample in a study of response to subunit inactivated influenza vaccine. A single record per CDR3 protein comes from TCRdb applying MiXCR to the RT-PCR reads. The sample records roughly 710,000 distinct CDR3 sequences, less than 15% being singletons. The specimen was PBMCs from blood, collected roughly 15 days before vaccination. All receptors derive from a man over 45 who received an inactivated influenza vaccine. Both conserved end residues are part of each CDR3.

J gene | V gene | CDR3 protein
TRBJ2-2 | TRBV7-2 | CASRRDRGLTGELFF
TRBJ2-5 | TRBV9 | CASSEGLANIQTQYF
TRBJ2-1 | TRBV27 | CASSTGTGGYNEQFF
TRBJ2-5 | TRBV14 | CASGLAGAVQETQYF
TRBJ2-1 | TRBV20-1 | CSAEILGGEVILEQFF
TRBJ2-6 | TRBV4-3 | CASSQAWTSSRGANVLTF
TRBJ2-1 | TRBV6-1 | CASSESTGSGFF
TRBJ2-2 | TRBV6-2/TRBV6-3 | CASSHLDIYANTGELFF
TRBJ1-2 | TRBV5-1 | CASSTQTGVKGYGYTF
TRBJ2-2 | TRBV4-1 | CASSPYGSGELFF
TRBJ2-1 | TRBV7-8 | CASSFPQSPNEQFF
TRBJ2-7 | TRBV29-1 | CSVEPTGGSKQYF
TRBJ2-1 | TRBV29-1 | CSVYNDRGGNNEQFF
TRBJ2-7 | TRBV4-3 | CASSQDIAGIYEQYF
TRBJ2-7 | TRBV29-1 | CSVVGGPNYEQYF
TRBJ1-6 | TRBV15 | CATSRDLGRVDSPLHF
TRBJ2-1 | TRBV25-1 | CASSEILRGSYNEQFF
TRBJ2-4 | TRBV2 | CASSETTDRNIQYF
TRBJ2-3 | TRBV24-1 | CATSDLRDPGGTDTQYF
TRBJ1-2 | TRBV5-8 | CASSFPGTGPNYGYTF
TRBJ2-5 | TRBV12-3/TRBV12-4 | CASRDRVKVTETQYF
TRBJ2-1 | TRBV11-1 | CASSPRRVKIAAKNYNEQFF
TRBJ1-1 | TRBV6-4 | CASRTSRMGTEAFF
TRBJ2-7 | TRBV20-1 | CSAEGPSYEQYF
TRBJ2-2 | TRBV2 | CASRKPGTNTGELFF
TRBJ1-1 | TRBV11-2 | CASSLRGNRRNTEAFF
TRBJ1-5 | TRBV5-1 | CASSPGDGRSQPQHF
TRBJ2-2 | TRBV27 | CASRQAGLNTGELFF
TRBJ2-7 | TRBV12-3/TRBV12-4 | CASNSGGAPYEQYF
TRBJ2-6 | TRBV7-2 | CASSLEAGVSNVLTF
TRBJ2-1 | TRBV5-1 | CASSLSREHEQFF
TRBJ2-1 | TRBV3-1 | CASSQEFGSSGAGEQFF
TRBJ1-6 | TRBV3-1 | CASSQEGRSDSPLHF
TRBJ2-2 | TRBV7-3 | CASSLTPGEAGELFF
TRBJ2-2 | TRBV2 | CASSVSQGGTDFSKYTGELFF
TRBJ2-2 | TRBV4-3 | CASSQETGAGTGELFF
TRBJ2-5 | TRBV15 | CATASPGGQETQYF
TRBJ2-1 | TRBV7-2 | CASSLASGAHNEQFF
TRBJ2-5 | TRBV28 | CASSLLAEVETQYF
TRBJ2-4 | TRBV20-1 | CSARDDLAGTWEIQYF
TRBJ2-5 | TRBV4-1 | CASSHPGTGQETQYF
TRBJ2-5 | TRBV7-9 | CASSLVRLELQETQYF